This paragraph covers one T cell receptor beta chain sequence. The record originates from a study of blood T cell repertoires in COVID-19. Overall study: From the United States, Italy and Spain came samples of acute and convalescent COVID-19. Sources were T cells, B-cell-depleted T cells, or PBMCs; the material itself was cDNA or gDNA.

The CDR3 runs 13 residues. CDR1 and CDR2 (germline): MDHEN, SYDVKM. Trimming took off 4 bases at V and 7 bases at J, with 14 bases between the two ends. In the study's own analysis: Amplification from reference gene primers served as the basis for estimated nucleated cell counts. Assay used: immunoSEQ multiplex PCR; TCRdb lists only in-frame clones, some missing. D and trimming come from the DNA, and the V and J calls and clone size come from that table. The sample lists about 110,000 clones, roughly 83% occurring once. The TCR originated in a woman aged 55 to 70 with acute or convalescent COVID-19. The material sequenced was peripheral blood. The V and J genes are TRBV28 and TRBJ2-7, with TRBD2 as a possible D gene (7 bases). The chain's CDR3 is CASSSTGGREQYF. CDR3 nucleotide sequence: TGTGCCAGCAGTTCCACGGGGGGCAGAGAGCAGTACTTC.